This TCR beta chain was obtained from a study of spatial heterogeneity in lung cancer. For the study at large: After resection, follow-up PBMC samples were sequenced when available, at a median of approximately 25 months later. A consistent excess of beta-chain over alpha-chain sequences was detected. The average count in raw reads for each unique TCR and UMI combination exceeded nine appearances.

A single record per CDR3 protein comes from TCRdb applying MiXCR to the 5' RACE reads. The table records some 43,000 distinct CDR3 sequences, 8% to 11% of them present only once. This clonotype has ten or more counts. Time point defined: blood at routine non-recurrence follow-up after resection. Whole RNA, which was extracted from tumor, nontumor lung tissue or frozen PBMC, was sequenced without any cell sorting. The sample consisted of PBMCs, taken at follow-up. The receptor was isolated from a female donor with early-stage non-small cell lung cancer.

CDR3 sequence: CASSQEGQKTGELFF. CDR3 DNA sequence: TGCGCCAGCAGCCAAGAGGGACAGAAAACCGGGGAGCTGTTTTTT. The V call is TRBV4-1, the J call TRBJ2-2; 7 bases map to TRBD1. The germline gives CDR1 MGHRA, CDR2 YSYEKL. The CDR3 consists of 15 residues. The V and J ends lost 0 bases and 5 bases, in that order; junction bases with no gene match: 3.